These 23 T cell receptor beta chains came from one sample sequenced in a study of OX40 agonist ivuxolimab in advanced cancers. The assay was immunoSEQ multiplex PCR, and TCRdb's table has in-frame clones only and misses some. This table has fewer than 70,000 clones, 86% appearing once. Material: CD4+ or CD8+ T cells sorted from blood, obtained in a trial of the OX40 agonist ivuxolimab. These receptor sequences come from an adult with an advanced solid tumor such as melanoma, head and neck, liver or kidney cancer.

This clone was seen a single time. The chain carries TRBV5-1 and TRBJ1-1; D might be TRBD1 (6 bases). The CDR3 runs to 13 residues. From germline, CDR1 is SGHRS and CDR2 YFSETQ. Trimming took off 6 bases at V and 2 bases at J, with 11 bases between the two ends. This chain's CDR3 is CASTQGINTEAFF. In nucleotides, the CDR3 is TGCGCCAGCACCCAGGGGATCAACACTGAAGCTTTCTTT.

The chain has TRBV5-1 and TRBJ1-1; D unresolved. The germline gives CDR1 SGHRS, CDR2 YFSETQ. The V end lost 3 bases, the J end lost 4 bases, and 13 bases lay between the germline ends. The CDR3 is made up of 14 amino acids. CDR3 residues: CASSSYGVGTEAFF. The CDR3 DNA reads as TGCGCCAGCAGCTCCTACGGGGTTGGCACTGAAGCTTTCTTT. The entire variable domain, with the rest obtained from reference TRBV5-1 and TRBJ1-1, is as follows: KAGVTQTPRYLIKTRGQQVTLSCSPISGHRSVSWYQQTPGQGLQFLFEYFSETQRNKGNFPGRFSGRQFSNSRSEMNVSTLELGDSALYLCASSSYGVGTEAFFGQGTRLTVV.

CDR3 in DNA: TGTGCCAGCAGCCGGACAGGGGCTGAAGATACGCAGTATTTT. Translating gives CASSRTGAEDTQYF. The V gene is TRBV5-6, the J gene TRBJ2-3; TRBD1 matches at 9 bases. The CDR3 is made up of 14 amino acids. Per the germline V gene, CDR1 is SGHDT and CDR2 is YYEEEE. J lost 5 bases, V lost 4 bases, and 5 bases had no gene match.

This chain joins TRBV5-1 and TRBJ1-1, with D uncertain. The CDR3 is 15 residues long. The V gene's germline CDR1 is SGHRS and CDR2 YFSETQ. The V end lost 1 base, the J end lost 3 bases, and 13 bases lay between the germline ends. The CDR3 sequence is CASSLLDLGDTEAFF. CDR3 nucleotides: TGCGCCAGCAGCTTGTTAGATCTGGGAGACACTGAAGCTTTCTTT.

The V gene is TRBV19, the J gene TRBJ1-5; D remains ambiguous. Trimming shortened V by 9 bases and J by 6 bases, and 18 bases separated the two germline ends. The CDR3 is 14 residues long. CDR1 is LNHDA, CDR2 SQIVND, per germline (reference sequence). The CDR3 coding sequence is TGTGCCAGCCTAAACCGGGGAGAAAGTCAGCCCCAGCATTTT. This encodes CASLNRGESQPQHF.

The chain is built from TRBV21-1 and TRBJ2-3. TRBV21-1 is labeled a pseudogene. This CDR3 comprises 17 residues. CDR3 loop: CATTTAGRGLLSDTQYF. The CDR3 DNA reads TGTGCCACGACAACCGCCGGAAGAGGTCTCTTGTCAGATACGCAGTATTTT.

The chain uses TRBV21-1 and TRBJ1-1. TRBV21-1 is noted as a pseudogene. This CDR3 region has 17 residues. The CDR3 nucleotides are TGTGCCAGCAGCAAAGGAGGGGCCGGCAGGGCGAACACTGAAGCTTTCTTT. Amino acid sequence: CASSKGGAGRANTEAFF.

This clone was seen once. The chain has TRBV2 and TRBJ1-5; D call uncertain. The CDR3 is made up of 15 amino acids. The V and J ends lost 4 bases and 6 bases respectively, with 16 bases between them. Germline V CDR1 and CDR2: SNHLY, FYNNEI. The CDR3 reads CASSGHQSPPQPQHF. The CDR3 bases are TGTGCCAGCAGTGGTCACCAATCCCCGCCTCAGCCCCAGCATTTT.

J is TRBJ2-3 and V is TRBV27, with 7 bases identical to TRBD1. This CDR3 is built from 14 residues. J was trimmed by 4 bases and V by 6 bases; bases with no gene match: 7. CDR1 and CDR2 from the germline V gene are MNHEY and SMNVEV (reference sequence). CDR3 sequence (DNA): TGTGCCAGCAGCCCGACAGGGTATGCAGATACGCAGTATTTT. Encoded protein: CASSPTGYADTQYF.

The V and J genes are TRBV14 and TRBJ1-6; a weak D match, TRBD1 (6 bases). V lost 2 bases, J lost 5 bases, and 10 bases lay in between. The CDR3 contains 15 residues. From germline, CDR1 is SGHDN and CDR2 FVKESK. In nucleotides, the CDR3 is TGTGCCAGCAGCCAACTGACAGGAGATAATTCACCCCTCCACTTT. Translation gives CASSQLTGDNSPLHF.

The chain uses TRBV28 and TRBJ1-2; 9 bases agree with TRBD1. The CDR3 has 14 amino acids. With V trimmed by 8 bases and J by 5 bases, 9 bases remained unmatched. Per germline, CDR1 MDHEN and CDR2 SYDVKM. CDR3 region: CASEKQGAWYGYTF. The CDR3 nucleotides are TGTGCCAGCGAAAAACAGGGGGCGTGGTATGGCTACACCTTC.

The chain is built from TRBV6-1 and TRBJ1-2, with TRBD1 matching over 7 bases. Germline V gene lookup returns CDR1 MNHNS and CDR2 SASEGT. There are 13 residues in the CDR3. With V trimmed by 6 bases and J by 4 bases, 5 bases remained unmatched. The CDR3 bases are TGTGCCAGCAGCGCCGGGACAGTCTATGGCTACACCTTC. It translates to CASSAGTVYGYTF.

J is TRBJ1-6 and V is TRBV2, with D maybe TRBD1 (5 bases). The CDR3 has 15 residues. Germline CDR1 reads SNHLY; CDR2 reads FYNNEI. Trimming pared 8 bases from V and 6 bases from J, leaving 17 bases between. The CDR3 DNA is TGTGCCAGCCGCACCGGGACTAGCCCTAATTCACCCCTCCACTTT. Protein sequence: CASRTGTSPNSPLHF.

This chain links TRBV2 with TRBJ1-1; D may be TRBD1 (6 bases). V lost 10 bases and J lost 1, with 13 bases in between. CDR1 is SNHLY and CDR2 is FYNNEI in the germline V gene. CDR3 length equals 13 residues. CDR3 in amino acids: CANRYRENTEAFF. Written as DNA, the CDR3 is TGTGCCAACAGGTACAGGGAGAACACTGAAGCTTTCTTT.

This chain uses TRBV4-3 with TRBJ1-6; the D is unclear. Germline lookup yields CDR1 LGHNA and CDR2 YSLEER. There are 14 residues in the CDR3. Trimming cost V 5 bases and J 10 bases, with 15 bases left between them. The CDR3, as DNA: TGCGCCAGCAGCTCCTCGAGGGCCTTGTCACCCCTCCACTTT. Residues: CASSSSRALSPLHF.

The chain's CDR3 is CSVGQGNEKLFF. The DNA for the CDR3 is TGCAGCGTTGGACAGGGGAATGAAAAACTGTTTTTT. The V and J genes are TRBV29-1 and TRBJ1-4; 8 bases agree with TRBD1. CDR3 size: 12 residues. Germline V gene data show CDR1 as SQVTM and CDR2 as ANQGSEA. Trimming took 4 bases from V and 5 from J; bases not matched to a gene: 0.

The chain employs TRBV4-3 and TRBJ2-7; D remains unclear. Germline V gene lookup returns CDR1 LGHNA and CDR2 YSLEER. The germline V and J ends were trimmed by 5 bases and 13 bases, with 18 bases remaining between them. This CDR3 is built from 12 residues. The CDR3 DNA sequence: TGCGCCAGCAGCTCCCTAGGCGGTGAACTTTACTTC. This codes for CASSSLGGELYF.

The rearrangement joins TRBV9 to TRBJ2-3; perhaps TRBD1 as D (5 bases). This CDR3 is 15 amino acids long. The V end was cut by 2 bases, the J end by 4 bases, with 14 bases between. The germline gives CDR1 SGDLS, CDR2 YYNGEE. CDR3 residues: CASSVSQGRADTQYF. The DNA of the CDR3 is TGTGCCAGCAGCGTTTCCCAGGGAAGGGCAGATACGCAGTATTTT.

This clone was detected a few times. The J gene is TRBJ1-1, the V gene TRBV6-5; 8 bases map to TRBD1. Per the germline V gene, CDR1 is MNHEY and CDR2 is SVGAGI. The CDR3 extends over 12 amino acids. CDR3 amino acids: CGAGTGNTEAFF. The CDR3 region has the DNA TGTGGGGCTGGGACAGGGAACACTGAAGCTTTCTTT.

Only one count was recorded for this clone. J is TRBJ2-2 and V is TRBV6-5; TRBD2 agrees at 7 bases. The CDR3 loop spans 12 amino acids. V was clipped by 11 bases and J by 6 bases; unmatched bases: 6. Germline CDR1 MNHEY, CDR2 SVGAGI. The CDR3 sequence is CAVGGDSGELFF. The CDR3 DNA reads TGTGCCGTTGGGGGGGACTCCGGGGAGCTGTTTTTT.

Only a few counts were recorded for this clone. The rearrangement links TRBV11-2 to TRBJ1-5; no firm D call. V gave up 5 bases and J gave up 9 bases, with 11 bases separating them. This CDR3 spans 12 amino acids. CDR1 SGHAT and CDR2 FQNNGV come from the germline V gene. CDR3 DNA: TGTGCCAGCAGCCAGGAGGGTCGGCCCCAGCATTTT. Translated: CASSQEGRPQHF.

The chain employs TRBV5-6 and TRBJ2-7; no definite D call. The germline CDR1 and CDR2 sequences are SGHDT and YYEEEE. Deletions cut 0 bases from V and 6 bases from J, with 7 bases between. This CDR3 is built from 12 residues. The CDR3 nucleotides read TGTGCCAGCAGCTTGGGGTTTCGCGAGCAGTACTTC. It is translated as CASSLGFREQYF. Based on the CDR3 plus reference TRBV5-6 and TRBJ2-7, the full variable domain is DAGVTQSPTHLIKTRGQQVTLRCSPKSGHDTVSWYQQALGQGPQFIFQYYEEEERQRGNFPDRFSGHQFPNYSSELNVNALLLGDSALYLCASSLGFREQYFGPGTRLTVT.

The rearrangement uses TRBV28 and TRBJ1-1; no clear D gene. The V and J ends lost 7 bases and 4 bases respectively, with 13 bases between them. The germline V gene has CDR1 MDHEN and CDR2 SYDVKM. There are 13 residues in the CDR3. As DNA, the CDR3 is TGTGCCAGCAAGGCGTTTTTGGGCACTGAAGCTTTCTTT. Translation: CASKAFLGTEAFF. Using reference TRBV28 and TRBJ1-1 for the parts outside the CDR3, the full variable domain is DVKVTQSSRYLVKRTGEKVFLECVQDMDHENMFWYRQDPGLGLRLIYFSYDVKMKEKGDIPEGYSVSREKKERFSLILESASTNQTSMYLCASKAFLGTEAFFGQGTRLTVV.